This TCR beta chain emerged from a study of blood T cell repertoires in COVID-19. Across the study: Samples representing acute and convalescent COVID-19 were sourced from the United States, Italy and Spain. PBMCs, B-cell-depleted T cells, or T cells were the source of the cDNA or gDNA that made up the material.

This CDR3 is built from 13 residues. The V segment lost 9 bases and the J segment 1 base; nucleotides outside the gene matches: 0. Germline V lookup: CDR1 MNHEY, CDR2 SVGAGI. As originally analysed: Quantification of nucleated cells was approximated via reference gene primer amplification. Generated by immunoSEQ multiplex PCR, the TCRdb table keeps only in-frame clones and is missing some. The DNA was the basis for D and trimming; V, J and clone size are from that table. Of some 380,000 clones listed, around 91% are singletons. This clonotype was sampled from a man between 18 and 29 years old with active or convalescent COVID-19. Material: peripheral blood. The chain carries TRBV6-5 and TRBJ2-2, with 9 bases that match TRBD1. As DNA, the CDR3 is TGTGCCAGGGGACAGGGGAACACCGGGGAGCTGTTTTTT. Protein: CARGQGNTGELFF.